This T cell receptor beta chain was sequenced during a study of monozygotic twins with cystic fibrosis. The data were produced by immunoSEQ multiplex PCR, yet TCRdb's version contains in-frame clones alone and is incomplete. The table shows roughly 11,000 clones, with roughly 97% occurring only once. Study results and limitations: Monozygotic CF twins shared more identical nucleotide clonotypes than unrelated patients. Age, concordance and disease severity did not associate with shared CDR3 numbers. Low clonality (median around 0.009) suggested a mostly naive repertoire.

Only one count was recorded for this clone. Antigen: not known. The germline V and J ends were trimmed by 4 bases and 1 base, with 8 bases remaining between them. This CDR3 region has 15 residues. The germline CDR1 and CDR2 sequences are MNHEY and SVGAGI. This clonotype was obtained from a boy aged 5-17 years with cystic fibrosis. The chain joins TRBV6-5 to TRBJ2-6, with D possibly TRBD2 on 6 matching bases. Sequenced input: blood. The CDR3, as DNA: TGTGCCAGCAGTTTCGGGACTTCTGGGGCCAACGTCCTGACTTTC. It is translated as CASSFGTSGANVLTF.